This T cell receptor beta chain was sequenced in a study of T cells in Graves' hyperthyroidism and ophthalmopathy. The TCR beta CDR3 regions underwent amplification using RNA transcripts as the source. Carried out on the TCR CDR3, a first-round RT-PCR used the HTBI primer set. TCRdb recomputed calls from the multiplex PCR reads with MiXCR, one row per CDR3 protein. The repertoire has 560,000 or so distinct CDR3 sequences, about half of them found once; the top ten carry nearly 8.5%. This clonotype showed up just a few times. Patients were aged 18 to 65, had disease duration under 2 months, and had newly diagnosed hyperthyroidism. V was pared by 3 bases and J by 7 bases, with 15 bases between. The CDR3 sequence is 13 residues long. Germline CDR1 is SQVTM and CDR2 is ANQGSEA.

The clonotype originates from a woman aged 18-29 years with Graves' hyperthyroidism. What was sequenced was peripheral blood or thyroid tissue (not recorded which). V is TRBV29-1 and J is TRBJ2-5; D not certain. The CDR3 region has the DNA TGCAGCGTTGATTCTCTGGGATATGGGACCCAGTACTTC. Protein product: CSVDSLGYGTQYF.